This TCR beta chain is from a study of T cell responses to AZD1222 COVID-19 vaccine. Repertoires were generated with immunoSEQ multiplex PCR, while TCRdb's copy carries only in-frame clones and drops some. Of 95,000 to 150,000 clones listed, about nine tenths are singletons. The CDR3 has 15 residues. Germline CDR1 LGHNA, CDR2 YSLEER. V gave up 4 bases and J gave up 9 bases; unmatched junction bases: 6. The chain links TRBV4-3 to TRBJ2-7; 16 bases line up with TRBD2. This receptor was obtained from an adult in good health. Sample: peripheral blood, taken on day 0 of AZD1222 vaccination. The CDR3 spells CASSLGTSGRAGQYF. CDR3 nucleotide sequence: TGCGCCAGCAGCCTCGGGACTAGCGGGAGGGCAGGGCAGTACTTC.